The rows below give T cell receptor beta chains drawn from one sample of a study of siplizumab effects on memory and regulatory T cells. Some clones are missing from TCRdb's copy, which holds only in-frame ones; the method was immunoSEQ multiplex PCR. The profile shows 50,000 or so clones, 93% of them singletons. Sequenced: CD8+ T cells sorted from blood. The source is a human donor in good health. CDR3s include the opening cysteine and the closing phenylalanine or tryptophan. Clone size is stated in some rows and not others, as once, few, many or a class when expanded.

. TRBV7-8 CASRGTGGAGQPQHF
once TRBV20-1 CSALGLRAFF
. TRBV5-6 CASSSATSGYPYEQYF
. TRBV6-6 CASPLEGSLQPQHF
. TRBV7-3 CASSLTARTSGRAVVDTQYF
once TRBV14 CASSQRPGTGNEHTEAFF
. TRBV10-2 CASSESSGGGKYGYTF
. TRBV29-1 CSVQGVAELAKNIQYF
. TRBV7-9 CASSLGFQGSGNTIYF
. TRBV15 CATSRDSGRADTQYF
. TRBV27 CASSPRGARNEKLFF
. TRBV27 CASPESKDREFQETQYF
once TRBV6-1 CASRGTASYEQYF